This TCR beta chain was observed in a study of blood T cell repertoires in COVID-19. Study details: Samples came from the United States, Italy and Spain, spanning acute and convalescent COVID-19. T cells, B-cell-depleted T cells, or PBMCs provided the cDNA or gDNA that served as material.

Generated by immunoSEQ multiplex PCR, the TCRdb table keeps only in-frame clones and is missing some. The sample holds some 380,000 clones, roughly 90% seen once. Those who participated ranged in age from roughly 18 to 89 years and resided in roughly 26 US areas. Participants had their cohort set by participant-reported clinical history. Germline-derived CDR1 and CDR2 are SGDLS and YYNGEE. This CDR3 has 20 residues. Losses at the gene ends were 0 bases for V and 0 bases for J; bases not matched to a gene: 8. The rearrangement uses TRBV9 and TRBJ2-6; 11 nucleotides line up with TRBD1. The receptor's source is a woman between 35 and 50 years old with acute COVID-19. The sample taken for sequencing was PBMCs or T cells enriched from blood (not recorded which). The DNA of the CDR3 is TGTGCCAGCAGCGTAGGTCCAGGACAGGGGGCCTACTCTGGGGCCAACGTCCTGACTTTC. It is translated as CASSVGPGQGAYSGANVLTF. Complete variable domain (other parts from reference TRBV9 and TRBJ2-6): DSGVTQTPKHLITATGQRVTLRCSPRSGDLSVYWYQQSLDQGLQFLIQYYNGEERAKGNILERFSAQQFPDLHSELNLSSLELGDSALYFCASSVGPGQGAYSGANVLTFGAGSRLTVL.